A single sample gave rise to the 19 T cell receptor beta chains below, sequenced in a study of radiotherapy plus CTLA-4 blockade in lung cancer. Libraries were prepared by immunoSEQ multiplex PCR; TCRdb keeps only in-frame clonotypes and omits some of them. The data contain 81,000 or so clones, more than 85% of them singletons. The source was peripheral blood, collected from a patient treated with radiotherapy plus ipilimumab. These receptors were taken from a human donor with non-small cell lung cancer who had stable disease on radiotherapy plus ipilimumab.

This chain joins TRBV9 and TRBJ2-7; possibly TRBD1 for D (6 bases). The CDR3 totals 15 residues. Trimming cost V 3 bases and J 0 bases, with 13 bases left between them. Germline V lookup: CDR1 SGDLS, CDR2 YYNGEE. Here the CDR3 reads CASSGNRDNSYEQYF. CDR3 nucleotides: TGTGCCAGCAGCGGAAACCGGGACAACTCCTACGAGCAGTACTTC.

With regard to this clone: One end of the junction does not line up with germline, which may come from a read error. The V gene is TRBV18, the J gene TRBJ1-2; TRBD1 agrees at 9 bases. The CDR3 consists of 13 residues. From germline, CDR1 is KGHSH and CDR2 LQKENI. This chain's CDR3 is CASSPQGALGYTF. CDR3 DNA: TGTGCCAGCTCCCCACAGGGGGCGTTGGGCTACACCTTC. The full variable domain, with the rest looked up from reference TRBV18 and TRBJ1-2, is NAGVMQNPRHLVRRRGQEARLRCSPMKGHSHVYWYRQLPEEGLKFMVYLQKENIIDESGMPKERFSAEFPKEGPSILRIQQVVRGDSAAYFCASSPQGALGYTFGSGTRLTVV.

This rearrangement joins TRBV29-1 to TRBJ2-3; 9 positions match TRBD2. Germline V gene lookup returns CDR1 SQVTM and CDR2 ANQGSEA. With 3 bases clipped from V and 2 bases from J, the junction kept 6 bases outside the gene matches. The CDR3 runs 15 residues. For the CDR3, the DNA is TGCAGCGTTGAGGGGACTAGCCCCGTCACAGATACGCAGTATTTT. It codes for CSVEGTSPVTDTQYF.

The V gene is TRBV6-1, the J gene TRBJ1-5; D ambiguous. The V gene lost 3 bases and the J gene lost 0 bases, with 3 bases spanning the gap. This CDR3 contains 13 residues. Germline assignment: CDR1 MNHNS and CDR2 SASEGT. The CDR3 loop reads CASSEHSNQPQHF. The DNA of the CDR3 is TGTGCCAGCAGTGAGCATAGCAATCAGCCCCAGCATTTT.

The table lists this clone with a count of one. The chain is built from TRBV10-3 and TRBJ2-5; D gene uncertain. The end of the DNA aligns better with TRBJ2-7, so the J call may be wrong. The V gene's germline CDR1 is ENHRY and CDR2 SYGVKD. The CDR3 length is 15 residues. CDR3 residues: CAISESSDHFYEQYF. CDR3 DNA sequence: TGTGCCATCAGTGAGTCGTCCGACCATTTCTACGAGCAGTACTTC.

This chain uses TRBV6-6 with TRBJ1-5, with TRBD1 matching over 7 bases. The germline gives CDR1 MNHNY, CDR2 SVGAGI (reference sequence). V lost 5 bases, J lost 1 base, and 5 bases stayed unmatched. There are 15 residues in the CDR3. The CDR3 spells CASSLRGRSNQPQHF. In DNA form, the CDR3 reads TGTGCCAGCAGTCTCAGGGGGAGGAGCAATCAGCCCCAGCATTTT.

The chain has TRBV18 and TRBJ2-1, with 7 bases lining up with TRBD2. Unmatched junction bases numbered 2, after V lost 3 bases and J lost 3 bases. Germline-derived CDR1 and CDR2 are KGHSH and LQKENI. CDR3 length: 14 amino acids. This chain's CDR3 is CASSPPGGYNEQFF. The CDR3, as DNA: TGTGCCAGCTCACCTCCGGGGGGCTACAATGAGCAGTTCTTC. The variable domain in full, with the rest retrieved from reference TRBV18 and TRBJ2-1, is NAGVMQNPRHLVRRRGQEARLRCSPMKGHSHVYWYRQLPEEGLKFMVYLQKENIIDESGMPKERFSAEFPKEGPSILRIQQVVRGDSAAYFCASSPPGGYNEQFFGPGTRLTVL.

This chain connects TRBV19 to TRBJ2-6; D not resolved. Trimming took 1 base from V and 0 from J, leaving 13 bases between them. Germline V gives CDR1 LNHDA, CDR2 SQIVND (reference sequence). The CDR3 consists of 18 residues. CDR3 sequence reads: CASSIGGSHSSGANVLTF. Here the CDR3 DNA reads TGTGCCAGTAGTATAGGTGGCAGCCATTCCTCTGGGGCCAACGTCCTGACTTTC.

In its sample, this clone was seen a few times. The CDR3 is CASSTDGGNQPQHF. CDR3 sequence (DNA): TGTGCCAGCAGCACCGATGGGGGCAATCAGCCCCAGCATTTT. The gene calls are TRBV7-3 and TRBJ1-5; D not resolved. The CDR3 length is 14 residues. Germline-derived CDR1 and CDR2 are SGHTA and FQGTGA. V gave up 5 bases and J gave up 2 bases, with 10 bases separating them.

Only a few counts were recorded for this clone. The chain recombines TRBV19 with TRBJ1-6; D is uncertain. This CDR3 comprises 15 residues. Trimming took off 6 bases at V and 7 bases at J, with 16 bases between the two ends. Germline CDR1 and CDR2: LNHDA and SQIVND (reference sequence). The CDR3 spells CASRKGMTQNSPLHF. The CDR3 nucleotides read TGTGCCAGTAGAAAAGGTATGACGCAGAATTCACCCCTCCACTTT.

This clone was detected only a few times. The genes are TRBV5-4 and TRBJ1-6; D unresolved. Trimming took off 0 bases at V and 9 bases at J, with 13 bases between the two ends. Germline lookup yields CDR1 SGHNT and CDR2 YYREEE (reference sequence). The CDR3 is made up of 15 amino acids. CDR3 sequence: CASSLGTVLGSPLHF. In DNA, the CDR3 is TGTGCCAGCAGCTTGGGCACAGTTCTAGGTTCACCCCTCCACTTT. The full variable domain, in which reference TRBV5-4 and TRBJ1-6 provide the parts outside the CDR3, is ETGVTQSPTHLIKTRGQQVTLRCSSQSGHNTVSWYQQALGQGPQFIFQYYREEENGRGNFPPRFSGLQFPNYSSELNVNALELDDSALYLCASSLGTVLGSPLHFGNGTRLTVT.

The sample holds one count of this clone. This chain links TRBV7-9 with TRBJ2-3, with D perhaps matching TRBD2 (7 bases). Between the trimmed V and J ends, which lost 0 bases and 8 bases, there was a span of 18 bases. CDR3 length equals 16 residues. The V gene's germline CDR1 is SEHNR and CDR2 FQNEAQ (reference sequence). As DNA, the CDR3 is TGTGCCAGCAGCTTAGCTGCGGGGGCCCGATCTTTTACGCAGTATTTT. It is translated as CASSLAAGARSFTQYF.

This chain links TRBV7-3 with TRBJ2-1; 8 nucleotides align to TRBD2. CDR3 length: 17 amino acids. CDR1 SGHTA and CDR2 FQGTGA come from the germline V gene. J gave up 0 bases and V 5 bases, and 9 bases lay outside the gene matches. The CDR3 nucleotides are TGTGCCAGCAGCAAGTATAGCGGGGCCTTCTCCTACAATGAGCAGTTCTTC. It is translated as CASSKYSGAFSYNEQFF.

This clone was seen only a few times. V usage is TRBV29-1 and J usage is TRBJ2-5; TRBD2 agrees at 10 bases. CDR1 and CDR2 from the germline V gene are SQVTM and ANQGSEA. The CDR3 length is 15 residues. Unmatched junction bases numbered 10, after V lost 4 bases and J lost 5 bases. CDR3 sequence reads: CSVVFASGSEETQYF. The CDR3 DNA follows: TGCAGCGTTGTTTTCGCTAGCGGGAGCGAGGAGACCCAGTACTTC.

The chain recombines TRBV7-3 with TRBJ2-3, with TRBD1 matching 10 bases. The CDR3 runs to 12 residues. The germline V gene has CDR1 SGHTA and CDR2 FQGTGA. V lost 5 bases, J lost 9 bases, and 2 bases stayed unmatched. The CDR3 DNA is TGTGCCAGCAGCCAGACAGGGGGCACGCAGTATTTT. It encodes CASSQTGGTQYF.

This chain joins TRBV21-1 and TRBJ1-5. TRBV21-1 is a recognized pseudogene. The CDR3 is 18 residues long. The CDR3 nucleotides read TGTGCCAGCAGCAAAGCGGTGCTTTACCGCCATAGCAATCAGCCCCAGCATTTT. This encodes CASSKAVLYRHSNQPQHF.

The rearrangement links TRBV28 to TRBJ1-3; TRBD1 aligns across 9 bases. The CDR3 length is 15 residues. Germline V CDR1 and CDR2: MDHEN, SYDVKM. V shed 6 bases and J 4 bases; nucleotides not matched to a gene: 7. The CDR3 DNA follows: TGTGCCAGCAGGGCACAGGGGGCGGCCGGAAACACCATATATTTT. This gives the protein CASRAQGAAGNTIYF.

The J gene is TRBJ2-3, the V gene TRBV18, with 7 bases that match TRBD1. The J segment lost 1 base and the V segment lost 3 bases, leaving 7 bases of the junction unmatched. The CDR3 runs 16 residues. Germline CDR1 is KGHSH and CDR2 is LQKENI. CDR3 region: CASSPKGAVGTDTQYF. The CDR3, as DNA: TGTGCCAGCTCACCCAAGGGGGCTGTAGGCACAGATACGCAGTATTTT.

The V and J genes are TRBV11-3 and TRBJ2-2; 7 bases fit TRBD1. CDR3 length: 14 residues. The trim removed 8 bases at V and 2 bases at J, leaving 5 bases unmatched. Germline V lookup: CDR1 SGHNT, CDR2 YENEEA. The CDR3 nucleotides are TGTGCCAGCTGTGGACAGGTTAACACCGGGGAGCTGTTTTTT. Translating gives CASCGQVNTGELFF. Based on the CDR3 plus reference TRBV11-3 and TRBJ2-2, the full variable domain is EAGVVQSPRYKIIEKKQPVAFWCNPISGHNTLYWYLQNLGQGPELLIRYENEEAVDDSQLPKDRFSAERLKGVDSTLKIQPAELGDSAVYLCASCGQVNTGELFFGEGSRLTVL.